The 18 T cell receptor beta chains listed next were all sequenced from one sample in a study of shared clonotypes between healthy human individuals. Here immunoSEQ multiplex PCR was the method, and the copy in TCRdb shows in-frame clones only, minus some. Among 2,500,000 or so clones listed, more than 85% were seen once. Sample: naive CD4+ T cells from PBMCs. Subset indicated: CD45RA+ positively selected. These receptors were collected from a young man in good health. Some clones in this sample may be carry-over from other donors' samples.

The CDR3 bases are TGCGCCAGCAGTGAGTCTGGAGCGGGAGCTGGCGAGCAGTACTTC. This translates into CASSESGAGAGEQYF. This chain uses TRBV10-2 with TRBJ2-5, with 8 bases that match TRBD2. The DNA end favors TRBJ2-7, so the J call may be wrong. Germline CDR1 and CDR2: WSHSY and SAAADI. This CDR3 contains 15 residues.

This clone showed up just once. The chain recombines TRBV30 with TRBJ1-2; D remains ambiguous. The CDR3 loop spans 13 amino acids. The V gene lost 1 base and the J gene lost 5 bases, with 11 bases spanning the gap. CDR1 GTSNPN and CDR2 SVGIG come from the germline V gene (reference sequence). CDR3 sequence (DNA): TGTGCCTGGAGTGCTGATGGCAAGTATGGCTACACCTTC. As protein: CAWSADGKYGYTF.

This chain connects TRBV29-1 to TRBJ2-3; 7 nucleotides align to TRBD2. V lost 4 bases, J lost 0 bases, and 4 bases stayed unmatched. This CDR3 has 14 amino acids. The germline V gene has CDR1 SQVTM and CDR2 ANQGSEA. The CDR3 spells CSVVRGLSTDTQYF. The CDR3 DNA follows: TGCAGCGTTGTCCGGGGACTAAGCACAGATACGCAGTATTTT.

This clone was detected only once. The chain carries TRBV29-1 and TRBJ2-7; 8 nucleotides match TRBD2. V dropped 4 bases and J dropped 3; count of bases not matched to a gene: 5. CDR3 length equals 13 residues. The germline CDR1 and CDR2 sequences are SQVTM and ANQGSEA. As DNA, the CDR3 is TGCAGCGTTGTTGGACTAGCAGTCTACGAGCAGTACTTC. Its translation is CSVVGLAVYEQYF.

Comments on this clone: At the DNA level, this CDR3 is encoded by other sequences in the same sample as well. The CDR3 nucleotides are TGTGCCAGCAGCTTGGGCCAGGGGGCTGAAAAACTGTTTTTT. Encoded protein: CASSLGQGAEKLFF. The chain couples TRBV11-2 to TRBJ1-4; TRBD1 matches at 8 bases. The CDR3 is 14 amino acids. J lost 7 bases, V lost 3 bases, and 4 bases had no gene match. Germline CDR1 and CDR2: SGHAT and FQNNGV.

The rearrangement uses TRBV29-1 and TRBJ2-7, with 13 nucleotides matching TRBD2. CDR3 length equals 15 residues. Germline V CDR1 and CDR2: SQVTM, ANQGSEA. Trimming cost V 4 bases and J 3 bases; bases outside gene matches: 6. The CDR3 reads CSVAEGLAGVYEQYF. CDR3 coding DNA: TGCAGCGTTGCCGAAGGACTAGCGGGAGTCTACGAGCAGTACTTC.

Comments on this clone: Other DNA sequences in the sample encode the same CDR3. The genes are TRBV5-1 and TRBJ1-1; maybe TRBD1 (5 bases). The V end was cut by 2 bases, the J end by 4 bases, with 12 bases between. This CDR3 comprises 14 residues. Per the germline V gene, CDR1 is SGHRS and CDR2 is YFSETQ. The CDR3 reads CASSLRGQGTEAFF. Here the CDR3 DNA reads TGCGCCAGCAGCTTACGGGGCCAGGGCACTGAAGCTTTCTTT. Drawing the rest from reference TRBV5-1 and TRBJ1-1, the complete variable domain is KAGVTQTPRYLIKTRGQQVTLSCSPISGHRSVSWYQQTPGQGLQFLFEYFSETQRNKGNFPGRFSGRQFSNSRSEMNVSTLELGDSALYLCASSLRGQGTEAFFGQGTRLTVV.

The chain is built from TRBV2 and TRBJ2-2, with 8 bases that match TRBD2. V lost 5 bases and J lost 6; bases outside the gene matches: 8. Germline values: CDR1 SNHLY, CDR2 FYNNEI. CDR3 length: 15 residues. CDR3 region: CASSRTSQTSGELFF. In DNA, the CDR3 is TGTGCCAGCAGTAGGACTAGCCAGACTTCCGGGGAGCTGTTTTTT.

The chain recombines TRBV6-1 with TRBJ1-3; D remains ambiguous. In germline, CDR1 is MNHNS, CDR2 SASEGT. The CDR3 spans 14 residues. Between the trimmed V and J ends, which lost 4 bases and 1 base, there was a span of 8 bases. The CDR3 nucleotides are TGTGCCAGCAGTGTACACAGATCTGGAAACACCATATATTTT. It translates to CASSVHRSGNTIYF.

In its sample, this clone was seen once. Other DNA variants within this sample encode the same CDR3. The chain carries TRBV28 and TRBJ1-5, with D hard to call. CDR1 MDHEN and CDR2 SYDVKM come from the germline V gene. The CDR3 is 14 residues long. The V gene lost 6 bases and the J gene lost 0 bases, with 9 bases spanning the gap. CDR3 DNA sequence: TGTGCCAGCAGCCGAACATATAGCAATCAGCCCCAGCATTTT. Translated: CASSRTYSNQPQHF.

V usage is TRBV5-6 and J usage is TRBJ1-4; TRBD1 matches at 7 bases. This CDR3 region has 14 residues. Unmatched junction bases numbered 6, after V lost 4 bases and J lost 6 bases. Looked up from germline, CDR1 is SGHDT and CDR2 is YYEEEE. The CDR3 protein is CASSPRGRDEKLFF. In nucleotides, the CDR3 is TGTGCCAGCAGCCCCAGGGGGAGGGATGAAAAACTGTTTTTT.

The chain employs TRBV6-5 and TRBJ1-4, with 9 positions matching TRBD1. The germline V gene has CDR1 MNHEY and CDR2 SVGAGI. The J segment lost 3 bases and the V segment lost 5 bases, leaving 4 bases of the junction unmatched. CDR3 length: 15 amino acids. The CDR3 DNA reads TGTGCCAGCAGTGGGACAGGGCCCCCTAATGAAAAACTGTTTTTT. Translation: CASSGTGPPNEKLFF.

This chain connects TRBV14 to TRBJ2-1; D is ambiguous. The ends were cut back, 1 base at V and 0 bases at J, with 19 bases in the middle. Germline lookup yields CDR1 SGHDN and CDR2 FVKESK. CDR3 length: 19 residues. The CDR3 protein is CASSQVGIAYYFSYNEQFF. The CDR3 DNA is TGTGCCAGCAGCCAAGTTGGGATAGCCTATTACTTCTCCTACAATGAGCAGTTCTTC.

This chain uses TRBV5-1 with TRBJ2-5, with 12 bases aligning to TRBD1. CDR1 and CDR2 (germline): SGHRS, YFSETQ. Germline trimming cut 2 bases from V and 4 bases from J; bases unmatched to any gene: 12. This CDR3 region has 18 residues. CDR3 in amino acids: CASSFGTGGIGGGETQYF. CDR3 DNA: TGCGCCAGCAGCTTCGGGACAGGGGGCATAGGAGGAGGAGAGACCCAGTACTTC.

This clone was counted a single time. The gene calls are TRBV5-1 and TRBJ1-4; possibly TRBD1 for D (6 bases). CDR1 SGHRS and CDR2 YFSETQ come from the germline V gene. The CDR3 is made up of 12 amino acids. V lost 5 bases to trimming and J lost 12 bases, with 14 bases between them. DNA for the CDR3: TGCGCCAGCAGTCATACAGGGAGTCAACTGTTTTTT. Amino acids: CASSHTGSQLFF. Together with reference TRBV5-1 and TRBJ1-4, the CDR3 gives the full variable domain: KAGVTQTPRYLIKTRGQQVTLSCSPISGHRSVSWYQQTPGQGLQFLFEYFSETQRNKGNFPGRFSGRQFSNSRSEMNVSTLELGDSALYLCASSHTGSQLFFGSGTQLSVL.

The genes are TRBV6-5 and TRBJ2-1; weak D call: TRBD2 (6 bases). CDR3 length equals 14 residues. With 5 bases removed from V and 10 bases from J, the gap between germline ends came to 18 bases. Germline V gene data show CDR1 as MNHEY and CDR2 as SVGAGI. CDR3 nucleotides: TGTGCCAGCAGTAAATCGGGAGCCGGTCGGGAGCAGTTCTTC. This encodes CASSKSGAGREQFF.

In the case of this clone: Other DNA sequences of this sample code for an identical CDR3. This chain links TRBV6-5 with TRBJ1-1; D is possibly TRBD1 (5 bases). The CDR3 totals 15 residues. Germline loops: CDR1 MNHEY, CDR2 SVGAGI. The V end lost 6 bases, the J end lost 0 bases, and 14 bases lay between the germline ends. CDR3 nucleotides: TGTGCCAGCAGCGTAAACCGGGGCCTGAACACTGAAGCTTTCTTT. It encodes CASSVNRGLNTEAFF.

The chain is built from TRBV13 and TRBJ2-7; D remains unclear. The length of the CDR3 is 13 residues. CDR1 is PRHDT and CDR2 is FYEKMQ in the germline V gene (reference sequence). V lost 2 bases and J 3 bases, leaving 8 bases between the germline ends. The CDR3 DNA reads TGTGCCAGCAGCTTAAAGGAACGCTACGAGCAGTACTTC. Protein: CASSLKERYEQYF.